The rows below give T cell receptor beta chains drawn from one sample of a study of cytomegalovirus exposure and HLA in healthy donors. Sequencing was performed with immunoSEQ multiplex PCR; in TCRdb, only in-frame clones are kept and a portion is missing. The sample yields roughly 120,000 clones, roughly 62% seen once. The sequenced material came from PBMCs. These receptors were taken from a man aged 25-40 years in good health and CMV-seropositive. Both conserved end residues are part of each CDR3. Each record gives: J gene, V gene, CDR3 protein.

J: TRBJ2-5
V: TRBV5-1
CDR3: CASSPEPQETQYF

J: TRBJ1-2
V: TRBV28
CDR3: CASREGVGRGYTF

J: TRBJ2-5
V: TRBV5-1
CDR3: CASSLAGWETQYF

J: TRBJ2-1
V: TRBV13
CDR3: CASSLGDYVDEQFF

J: TRBJ2-2
V: TRBV10-3
CDR3: CAISEAAGAGTGELFF

J: TRBJ2-1
V: TRBV19
CDR3: CASSIGLAGINEQFF

J: TRBJ2-7
V: TRBV27
CDR3: CASSFRGSSYEQYF

J: TRBJ2-2
V: TRBV7-2
CDR3: CASSFSVSNTGELFF

J: TRBJ2-5
V: TRBV10-3
CDR3: CAISESRSGGLAGGGTQYF

J: TRBJ2-5
V: TRBV9
CDR3: CASTRGPSGGETQYF

J: TRBJ2-2
V: TRBV2
CDR3: CASCWEAGPGELFF

J: TRBJ2-7
V: TRBV7-9
CDR3: CSSSPQTQGWLVEQYF

J: TRBJ2-7
V: TRBV5-4
CDR3: CASSSGTSGSELYEQYF

J: TRBJ2-2
V: TRBV7-9
CDR3: CASSFGLAGFTGELFF

J: TRBJ2-1
V: TRBV28
CDR3: CASSLSGIPYNEQFF

J: TRBJ2-2
V: TRBV5-1
CDR3: CASMTSGSSGELFF

J: TRBJ1-6
V: TRBV5-1
CDR3: CASSLWAQKDNSPLHF

J: TRBJ2-1
V: TRBV19
CDR3: CASSMRQGSNEQFF

J: TRBJ2-7
V: TRBV7-8
CDR3: CASSVHRGGADEQYF

J: TRBJ1-2
V: TRBV27
CDR3: CASSSTAYYGYTF

J: TRBJ2-5
V: TRBV25-1
CDR3: CASSTPGQGPETQYF

J: TRBJ2-7
V: TRBV15
CDR3: CATRKTGVTYEQYF

J: TRBJ2-5
V: TRBV6-5
CDR3: CASSFTGTGQETQYF

J: TRBJ1-5
V: TRBV5-1
CDR3: CASSPDGGSEQPQHF

J: TRBJ1-2
V: TRBV7-9
CDR3: CASSPSTGTGLNYGYTF

J: TRBJ2-5
V: TRBV6-1
CDR3: CASSGQVGGSGTQYF

J: TRBJ2-7
V: TRBV5-1
CDR3: CASSLRFGTPTYEQYF

J: TRBJ1-2
V: TRBV7-8
CDR3: CASSKSETGSSGYTF

J: TRBJ2-7
V: TRBV2
CDR3: CASSASSYEQYF

J: TRBJ1-2
V: TRBV14
CDR3: CASSQGVGSRGTNGYTF

J: TRBJ1-1
V: TRBV19
CDR3: CASSIGQMNTEAFF

J: TRBJ2-5
V: TRBV7-2
CDR3: CASSLVRQVQETQYF

J: TRBJ2-2
V: TRBV5-1
CDR3: CASSSEGATTGELFF

J: TRBJ1-3
V: TRBV7-2
CDR3: CASSLTGLGNTIYF

J: TRBJ2-7
V: TRBV7-8
CDR3: CASSPQSGNRVYEQYF

J: TRBJ1-1
V: TRBV19
CDR3: CASSISEGRWTEAFF

J: TRBJ1-6
V: TRBV25-1
CDR3: CASSEWGNNRSPLHF

J: TRBJ2-1
V: TRBV7-3
CDR3: CASSQGGKSSYNEQFF

J: TRBJ1-2
V: TRBV30
CDR3: CAWTLGGGGYTF

J: TRBJ2-2
V: TRBV7-8
CDR3: CASSPRLENTGELFF

J: TRBJ1-1
V: TRBV6-4
CDR3: CASSAGGEGTEAFF

J: TRBJ2-7
V: TRBV5-1
CDR3: CASSLAKTYEQYF